This TCR beta chain appears in the sequencing data of a study of blood T cell repertoires in COVID-19. Background on the study: COVID-19 samples collected from the United States, Italy and Spain covered acute and convalescent phases. T cells, B-cell-depleted T cells, or PBMCs provided the cDNA or gDNA that served as material.

Recruitment covered about two dozen US areas and drew participants whose ages spanned about 18 to 89 years. In assigning cohorts, the study relied on participant-reported clinical history. This CDR3 is built from 14 residues. The germline V gene encodes CDR1 KGHDR and CDR2 SFDVKD. V was cut by 7 bases and J by 4 bases, with 15 bases left in between. Sequencing used immunoSEQ multiplex PCR; TCRdb keeps in-frame clones, though not all of them. The table has about 300,000 clones, 85% to 90% seen once. The source material was PBMCs or T cells enriched from blood (not recorded which). The J gene is TRBJ1-1, the V gene TRBV24-1, with D perhaps matching TRBD1 (5 bases). The receptor comes from a woman between 18 and 29 years old who had recovered from COVID-19. CDR3 loop: CATSESGRGTEAFF. CDR3 DNA sequence: TGTGCCACCAGCGAATCAGGGAGGGGCACTGAAGCTTTCTTT.